A selection of T cell receptor beta chains follows, all from one sample in a study of blood T cell repertoires in COVID-19. This table comes from immunoSEQ multiplex PCR, and its TCRdb copy is limited to in-frame clones, with some not included. The table has 450,000 or so clones, around 90% seen once. Sequencing input: peripheral blood. These receptors originate from a man aged 18 to 30 with COVID-19, enrolled during active disease. Both conserved end residues are trimmed from each CDR3.

j_call: TRBJ1-2
v_call: TRBV13
cdr3_aa: ASSLGGGGYGYT

j_call: TRBJ2-1
v_call: TRBV27
cdr3_aa: ASSFLYNEQF

j_call: TRBJ1-2
v_call: TRBV24-1
cdr3_aa: ATRTGDGYT

j_call: TRBJ1-5
v_call: TRBV19
cdr3_aa: ASAFGGGRGNQPQH

j_call: TRBJ2-5
v_call: TRBV28
cdr3_aa: ASSSGGRQETQY

j_call: TRBJ1-3
v_call: TRBV7-9
cdr3_aa: ASSLATGEGNTIY

j_call: TRBJ2-1
v_call: TRBV1
cdr3_aa: TSSQDHLPETRIF

j_call: TRBJ2-7
v_call: TRBV27
cdr3_aa: ASSLVPSGIWEQY

j_call: TRBJ2-3
v_call: TRBV29-1
cdr3_aa: SVEVASDTQY

j_call: TRBJ2-7
v_call: TRBV28
cdr3_aa: ASSLFGGLAYEQY

j_call: TRBJ1-2
v_call: TRBV14
cdr3_aa: ASSQGSRRNGYT

j_call: TRBJ2-1
v_call: TRBV5-4
cdr3_aa: ASSFQGASEQF

j_call: TRBJ2-2
v_call: TRBV10-3
cdr3_aa: AISSPGQGVTGELF